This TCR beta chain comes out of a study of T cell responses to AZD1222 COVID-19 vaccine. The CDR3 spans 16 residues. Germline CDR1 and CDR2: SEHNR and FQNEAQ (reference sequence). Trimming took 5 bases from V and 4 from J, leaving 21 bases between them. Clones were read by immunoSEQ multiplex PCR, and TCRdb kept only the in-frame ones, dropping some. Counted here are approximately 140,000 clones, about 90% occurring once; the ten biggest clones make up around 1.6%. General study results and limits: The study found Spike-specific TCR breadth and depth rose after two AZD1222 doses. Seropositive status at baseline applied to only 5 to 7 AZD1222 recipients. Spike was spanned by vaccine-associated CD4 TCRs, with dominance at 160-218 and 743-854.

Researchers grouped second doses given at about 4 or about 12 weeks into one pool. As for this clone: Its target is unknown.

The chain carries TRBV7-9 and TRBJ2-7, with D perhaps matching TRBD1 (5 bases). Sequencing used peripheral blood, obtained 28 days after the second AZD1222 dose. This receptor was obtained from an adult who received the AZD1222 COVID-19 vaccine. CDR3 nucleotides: TGTGCCAGCAGCCGGTTAGGGGAACGTCCCCTTTACGAGCAGTACTTC. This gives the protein CASSRLGERPLYEQYF. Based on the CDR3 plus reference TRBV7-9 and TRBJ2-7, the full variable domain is DTGVSQNPRHKITKRGQNVTFRCDPISEHNRLYWYRQTLGQGPEFLTYFQNEAQLEKSRLLSDRFSAERPKGSFSTLEIQRTEQGDSAMYLCASSRLGERPLYEQYFGPGTRLTVT.